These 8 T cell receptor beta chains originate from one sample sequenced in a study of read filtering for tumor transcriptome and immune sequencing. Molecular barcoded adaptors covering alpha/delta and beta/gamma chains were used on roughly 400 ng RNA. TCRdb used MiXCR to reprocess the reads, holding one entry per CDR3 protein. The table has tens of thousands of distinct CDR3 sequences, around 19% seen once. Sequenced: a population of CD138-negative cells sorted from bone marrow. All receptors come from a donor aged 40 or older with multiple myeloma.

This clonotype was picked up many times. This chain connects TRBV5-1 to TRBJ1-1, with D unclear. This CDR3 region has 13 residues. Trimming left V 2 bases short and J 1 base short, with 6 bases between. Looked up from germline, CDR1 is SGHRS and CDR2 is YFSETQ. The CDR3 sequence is CASSLWGNTEAFF. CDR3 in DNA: TGCGCCAGCAGCTTATGGGGGAACACTGAAGCTTTCTTT. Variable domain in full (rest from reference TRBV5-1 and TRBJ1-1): KAGVTQTPRYLIKTRGQQVTLSCSPISGHRSVSWYQQTPGQGLQFLFEYFSETQRNKGNFPGRFSGRQFSNSRSEMNVSTLELGDSALYLCASSLWGNTEAFFGQGTRLTVV.

The CDR3 coding sequence is TGCAGTGCTAGAGATCAGGGGGCGCGAGGCAATCAGCCCCAGCATTTT. Translated: CSARDQGARGNQPQHF. The chain is built from TRBV20-1 and TRBJ1-5; 8 nucleotides line up with TRBD1. The CDR3 consists of 16 residues. The ends lost 0 bases at V and 2 bases at J; junction bases unmatched: 6. Germline V gene data show CDR1 as DFQATT and CDR2 as SNEGSKA (reference sequence).

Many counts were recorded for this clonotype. CDR3 residues: CASSLTSGNTGELFF. The DNA for the CDR3 is TGTGCCAGCAGCCTGACTAGCGGGAACACCGGGGAGCTGTTTTTT. The chain joins TRBV28 to TRBJ2-2, with 9 bases matching TRBD2. CDR1 is MDHEN, CDR2 SYDVKM, per germline. The V and J ends lost 6 bases and 1 base, in that order; junction bases with no gene match: 3. The CDR3 contains 15 residues.

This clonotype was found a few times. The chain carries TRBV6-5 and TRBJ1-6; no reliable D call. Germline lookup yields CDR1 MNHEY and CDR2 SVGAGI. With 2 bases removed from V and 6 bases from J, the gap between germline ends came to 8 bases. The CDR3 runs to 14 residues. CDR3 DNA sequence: TGTGCCAGCAGTTACGGCGGCCTTAATTCACCCCTCCACTTT. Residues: CASSYGGLNSPLHF.

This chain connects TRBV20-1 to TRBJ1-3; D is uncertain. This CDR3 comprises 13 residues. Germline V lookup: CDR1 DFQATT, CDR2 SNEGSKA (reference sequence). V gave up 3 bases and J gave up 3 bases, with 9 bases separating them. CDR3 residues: CSAREGYGNTIYF. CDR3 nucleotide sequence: TGCAGTGCTAGGGAAGGGTATGGAAACACCATATATTTT.

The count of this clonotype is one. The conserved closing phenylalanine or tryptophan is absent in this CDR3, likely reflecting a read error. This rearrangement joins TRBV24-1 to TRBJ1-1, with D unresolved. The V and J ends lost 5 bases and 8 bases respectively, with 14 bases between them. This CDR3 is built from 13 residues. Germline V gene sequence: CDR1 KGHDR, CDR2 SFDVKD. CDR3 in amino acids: CATSGRRAGEAFS. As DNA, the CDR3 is TGTGCCACCAGTGGCCGAAGGGCAGGCGAAGCTTTCTCT.

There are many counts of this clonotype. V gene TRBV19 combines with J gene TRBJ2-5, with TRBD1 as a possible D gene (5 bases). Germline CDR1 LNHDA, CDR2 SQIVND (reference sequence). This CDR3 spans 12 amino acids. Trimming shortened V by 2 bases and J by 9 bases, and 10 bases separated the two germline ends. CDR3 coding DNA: TGTGCCAGTAGTATAAGAGCAGGGCCCCAGTACTTC. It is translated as CASSIRAGPQYF.

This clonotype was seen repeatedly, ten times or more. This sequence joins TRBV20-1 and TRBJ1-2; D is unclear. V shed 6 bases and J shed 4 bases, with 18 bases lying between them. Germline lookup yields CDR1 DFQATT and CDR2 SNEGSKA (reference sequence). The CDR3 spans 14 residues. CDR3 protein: CSARGPRDFYGYTF. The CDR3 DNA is TGCAGTGCCCGTGGGCCGAGGGATTTCTATGGCTACACCTTC.